The 7 T cell receptor beta chains given below trace back to one sample, sequenced in a study. TRBV12-4/TRBJ1-2 clonotypes were amplified with adaptor-ligated barcode primers. TCRdb recomputed calls from the multiplex PCR reads with MiXCR, one row per CDR3 protein. Of around 1,100 distinct CDR3 sequences in the sample, around 7% were seen once. Specimen: memory CD4+ T cells sorted from blood. Subset defined: memory CD4+ T cells, CD4+CD45RO+CD25-. The receptor set was obtained from a female donor with breast cancer.

This clonotype is large (0.1 to 1%). V usage is TRBV12-3 or TRBV12-4 and J usage is TRBJ1-2; 8 bases are a match to TRBD1. J lost 8 bases, V lost 4 bases, and 3 bases had no gene match. This CDR3 is 12 amino acids long. DNA of the CDR3: TGTGCCAGCAGTTCGACAGGGGTCGGCTACACCTTC. It codes for CASSSTGVGYTF.

Judged by abundance, this clonotype is medium-sized. The chain carries TRBV12-3 or TRBV12-4 and TRBJ1-2, with unresolved D. CDR3 length: 14 amino acids. With 3 bases removed from V and 5 bases from J, the gap between germline ends came to 13 bases. The CDR3 region is CASSLGRSQYGYTF. The CDR3 DNA follows: TGTGCCAGCAGTTTGGGCAGAAGCCAATATGGCTACACCTTC.

Relative to its sample, this clonotype is medium-sized. DNA for the CDR3: TGTGCCAGCAGTCAGCGGACAGGGGAGAAAGGCTACACCTTC. The encoded protein is CASSQRTGEKGYTF. The gene calls are TRBV12-3 or TRBV12-4 and TRBJ1-2, with 9 bases that match TRBD1. This CDR3 spans 14 amino acids. Trimming took 5 bases from V and 8 from J; bases not matched to a gene: 9.

By share of the sample, this clonotype is medium-sized (0.01 to 0.1%). The chain joins TRBV12-3 or TRBV12-4 to TRBJ1-2, with a weak D call TRBD1 (6 bases). V was cut by 5 bases and J by 4 bases, with 11 bases left in between. The CDR3 has 13 residues. The chain's CDR3 is CASSPTGIYGYTF. CDR3 in DNA: TGTGCCAGCAGTCCAACAGGGATCTATGGCTACACCTTC.

By share, this clonotype ranks as large. The chain carries TRBV12-3 or TRBV12-4 and TRBJ1-2; D is possibly TRBD1 (5 bases). The V end lost 1 base, the J end lost 2 bases, and 14 bases lay between the germline ends. The CDR3 has 16 residues. CDR3 sequence reads: CASSLGQGGGNYGYTF. The CDR3 nucleotides read TGTGCCAGCAGTTTAGGCCAGGGTGGTGGAAACTATGGCTACACCTTC.

Relative to its sample, this clonotype is medium-sized. The chain uses TRBV12-3 or TRBV12-4 and TRBJ1-2, with no clear D. The CDR3 has 14 residues. Deletions cut 3 bases from V and 2 bases from J, with 10 bases between. The CDR3 coding sequence is TGTGCCAGCAGTTTGGAGTGGATGAACTATGGCTACACCTTC. Protein sequence: CASSLEWMNYGYTF.

This clonotype qualifies as medium-sized (0.01 to 0.1%). This chain links TRBV12-3 or TRBV12-4 with TRBJ1-2; D not resolved. Trimming took off 4 bases at V and 8 bases at J, with 11 bases between the two ends. The CDR3 is made up of 12 amino acids. CDR3 in amino acids: CASSSGPEGYTF. The CDR3 DNA reads TGTGCCAGCAGTTCGGGCCCCGAGGGCTACACCTTC.